In this sample, the clone carrying this TCR beta chain turned up a few times. Researchers amplified the TCR beta CDR3 regions from RNA transcripts. The TCR CDR3 was amplified in a first-round RT-PCR using the HTBI primer set. Each CDR3 protein is one row after TCRdb ran MiXCR on the multiplex PCR reads. The table shows hundreds of thousands of distinct CDR3 sequences, with roughly 14% occurring only once. This sample is drawn from a study of T cells in Graves' hyperthyroidism and ophthalmopathy. Inclusion characteristics of ophthalmopathy patients comprised a Clinical Activity Score of at least 3, a NOSPECS grade of at least 4, and duration under 3 months. Every diagnosis used clinical symptoms, serum thyroxine and TRAb, thyroid ultrasound and orbital computed tomography. PBMCs stemmed from around 10 ml fresh peripheral blood. Germline lookup yields CDR1 SNHLY and CDR2 FYNNEI. The ends were cut back, 7 bases at V and 11 bases at J, with 17 bases in the middle. This CDR3 contains 12 residues.

The sequence was obtained from a middle-aged woman with Graves' ophthalmopathy. This chain joins TRBV2 and TRBJ1-1; D gene uncertain. The sample comprised blood. The CDR3 region has the DNA TGTGCCAGCAACGAAGGGAGCAAGGCGGCTTTCTTT. Its translation is CASNEGSKAAFF.